This paragraph reports one T cell receptor (beta chain). No antigen is known for it. A junction boundary mismatches the germline segment, possibly from a read error. These data are taken from a study of metastatic and nonmetastatic thyroid tumors. Study context: Repertoires from blood and tumor or nodule tissue of malignant and benign thyroid patients were compared. Whole-study findings and limits: Malignant thyroid tumors reportedly had TCR beta diversity that was significantly higher than in benign nodules, in blood and tumor.

No treatment of any kind had been given to any patient before thyroid surgery. TCRdb re-called the PCR reads with MiXCR. The sample includes some 23,000 clones, 20% seen only once; the top ten take 28%. The CDR3 sequence is 15 residues long. Germline CDR1 is MDHEN and CDR2 is SYDVKM. The TCR originated in a female donor with papillary thyroid cancer or a benign thyroid nodule (not recorded which). Some clones in this sample may be carry-over from other donors' samples. The genes are TRBV28 and TRBJ1-4, with D hard to call. The sequencing input was blood. For the CDR3, the DNA is TGTGCCAACAGTTTCCTGGGTGCAACTAATGAAAAACTTTTTTTT. This encodes CANSFLGATNEKLFF.